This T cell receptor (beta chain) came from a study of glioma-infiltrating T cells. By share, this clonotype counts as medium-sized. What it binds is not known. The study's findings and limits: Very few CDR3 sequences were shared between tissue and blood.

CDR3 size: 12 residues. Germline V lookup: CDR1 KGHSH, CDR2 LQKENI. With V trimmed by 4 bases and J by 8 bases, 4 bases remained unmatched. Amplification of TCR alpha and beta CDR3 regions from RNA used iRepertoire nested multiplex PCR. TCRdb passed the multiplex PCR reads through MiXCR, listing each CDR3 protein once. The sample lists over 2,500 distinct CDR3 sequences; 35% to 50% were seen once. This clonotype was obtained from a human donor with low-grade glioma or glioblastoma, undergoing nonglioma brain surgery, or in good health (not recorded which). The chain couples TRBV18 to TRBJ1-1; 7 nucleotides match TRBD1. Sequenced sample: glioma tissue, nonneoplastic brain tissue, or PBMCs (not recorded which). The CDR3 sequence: CASSQLQGEAFF. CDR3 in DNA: TGTGCCAGCTCACAATTACAGGGGGAAGCTTTCTTT. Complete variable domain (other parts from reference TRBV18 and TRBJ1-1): NAGVMQNPRHLVRRRGQEARLRCSPMKGHSHVYWYRQLPEEGLKFMVYLQKENIIDESGMPKERFSAEFPKEGPSILRIQQVVRGDSAAYFCASSQLQGEAFFGQGTRLTVV.